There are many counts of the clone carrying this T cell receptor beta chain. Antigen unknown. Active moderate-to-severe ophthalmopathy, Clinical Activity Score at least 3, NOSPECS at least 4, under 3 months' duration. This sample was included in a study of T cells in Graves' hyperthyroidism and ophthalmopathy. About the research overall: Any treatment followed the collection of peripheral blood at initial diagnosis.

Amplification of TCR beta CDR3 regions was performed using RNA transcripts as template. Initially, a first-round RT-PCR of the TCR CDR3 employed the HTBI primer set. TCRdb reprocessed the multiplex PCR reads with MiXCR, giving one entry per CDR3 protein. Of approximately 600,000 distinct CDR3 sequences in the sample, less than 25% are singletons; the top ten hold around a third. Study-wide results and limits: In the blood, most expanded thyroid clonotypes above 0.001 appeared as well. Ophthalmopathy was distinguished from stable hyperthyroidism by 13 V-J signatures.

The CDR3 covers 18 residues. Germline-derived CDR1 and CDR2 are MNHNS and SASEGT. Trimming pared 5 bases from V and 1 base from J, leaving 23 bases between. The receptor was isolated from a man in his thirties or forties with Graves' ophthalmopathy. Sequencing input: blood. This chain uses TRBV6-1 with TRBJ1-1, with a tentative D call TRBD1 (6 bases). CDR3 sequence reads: CASSYNNLGAYTNTEAFF. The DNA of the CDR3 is TGTGCCAGCAGTTATAATAACTTGGGGGCTTATACGAACACTGAAGCTTTCTTT.